One and the same sample provided the 30 T cell receptor beta chains below, sequenced in a study of shared clonotypes between healthy human individuals (dated by TCRdb to about 2020). Receptors were amplified or captured by the immunoSEQ multiplex PCR assay. Here the immuneACCESS table is served through TCRdb, limited to in-frame sequences with V and J called. Missing clones are a known gap in these copies; in checked studies unresolved V genes cover under half, and the rest lacks a known reason. Present in this sample are around 1,000,000 clones, approximately 77% of which were seen just once. About 0.94% of the sample goes to the ten largest clones. The sample was memory CD4+ T cells from PBMCs. Read against the paper, the sample's cell subset or site label means: CD45RA-negative fraction. These TCRs come from a man in his late teens or twenties in good health. Some clones in this sample may be carry-over from other donors' samples.

Ten or more counts support this clone. The chain uses TRBV5-8 and TRBJ2-2; 7 bases map to TRBD2. This CDR3 region has 16 residues. The V gene end was trimmed by 4 bases and the J gene end by 4 bases; junction bases not matched to a gene: 10. Germline values: CDR1 SGHTS, CDR2 YDEGEE. DNA for the CDR3: TGTGCCAGCAGCCCCGCCAGCGGGATAAGCACCGGGGAGCTGTTTTTT. This sequence encodes CASSPASGISTGELFF.

V usage is TRBV28 and J usage is TRBJ1-3; tentative D call: TRBD1 (5 bases). The germline V and J ends were trimmed by 4 bases and 4 bases, with 17 bases remaining between them. Germline values: CDR1 MDHEN, CDR2 SYDVKM. The CDR3 totals 16 residues. CDR3 region: CASSSGRTLGGNTIYF. In DNA, the CDR3 is TGTGCCAGCAGTTCGGGACGGACCTTGGGGGGAAACACCATATATTTT.

The table lists this clone with a few counts. The CDR3 loop is CASSMVGTGELFF. As DNA, the CDR3 is TGTGCCAGTAGTATGGTGGGCACCGGGGAGCTGTTTTTT. The chain employs TRBV19 and TRBJ2-2; unclear D gene. Deletions cut 3 bases from V and 4 bases from J, with 6 bases between. The CDR3 totals 13 residues. Germline assignment: CDR1 LNHDA and CDR2 SQIVND (reference sequence).

The chain recombines TRBV18 with TRBJ2-7, with 7 bases aligning to TRBD1. The germline V gene encodes CDR1 KGHSH and CDR2 LQKENI. V lost 2 bases and J lost 2; bases outside the gene matches: 12. CDR3 size: 17 residues. The CDR3 region has the DNA TGTGCCAGCTCACCAATTCACAGGGGTGCCGAGACCTACGAGCAGTACTTC. Translation: CASSPIHRGAETYEQYF. Full variable domain (rest looked up from reference TRBV18 and TRBJ2-7): NAGVMQNPRHLVRRRGQEARLRCSPMKGHSHVYWYRQLPEEGLKFMVYLQKENIIDESGMPKERFSAEFPKEGPSILRIQQVVRGDSAAYFCASSPIHRGAETYEQYFGPGTRLTVT.

The chain joins TRBV5-5 to TRBJ1-2; D unclear. There are 13 residues in the CDR3. Germline values: CDR1 SGHKS, CDR2 YYEKEE (reference sequence). Trimming took 1 base from V and 7 from J, leaving 11 bases between them. The CDR3 DNA follows: TGTGCCAGCAGCTTGACAGCCTTTGGTGGCTACACCTTC. Encoded protein: CASSLTAFGGYTF.

The chain couples TRBV7-3 to TRBJ1-1; D call uncertain. Trimming removed 4 bases from V and 0 bases from J, with 9 bases in between. This CDR3 spans 14 amino acids. Germline V gene data show CDR1 as SGHTA and CDR2 as FQGTGA. The CDR3 reads CASSSNSLNTEAFF. The CDR3 DNA sequence: TGTGCCAGCAGCTCAAACAGTTTGAACACTGAAGCTTTCTTT.

The CDR3: CAISGDPPGELFF. The CDR3 nucleotides are TGTGCCATCAGTGGGGACCCGCCCGGGGAGCTGTTTTTT. The chain couples TRBV10-3 to TRBJ2-2; D might be TRBD1 or TRBD2, each matching 5 bases. Trimming took 4 bases from V and 6 from J, leaving 9 bases between them. This CDR3 comprises 13 residues. Germline CDR1 is ENHRY and CDR2 is SYGVKD.

This chain uses TRBV7-9 with TRBJ1-3; no reliable D call. Trimming pared 6 bases from V and 4 bases from J, leaving 10 bases between. The CDR3 covers 13 residues. CDR1 is SEHNR and CDR2 is FQNEAQ in the germline V gene (reference sequence). Here the CDR3 DNA reads TGTGCCAGCAGTTTCGTTGCCGGAAACACCATATATTTT. It specifies CASSFVAGNTIYF. The entire variable domain, with the rest obtained from reference TRBV7-9 and TRBJ1-3, is as follows: DTGVSQNPRHKITKRGQNVTFRCDPISEHNRLYWYRQTLGQGPEFLTYFQNEAQLEKSRLLSDRFSAERPKGSFSTLEIQRTEQGDSAMYLCASSFVAGNTIYFGEGSWLTVV.

This chain links TRBV5-5 with TRBJ2-2; D gene unclear. With 2 bases removed from V and 7 bases from J, the gap between germline ends came to 3 bases. The CDR3 consists of 11 residues. The germline V gene has CDR1 SGHKS and CDR2 YYEKEE (reference sequence). The CDR3 DNA reads as TGTGCCAGCAGCTTAAACGGGGAGCTGTTTTTT. Protein: CASSLNGELFF.

The chain is built from TRBV28 and TRBJ1-2; D is unclear. Germline lookup yields CDR1 MDHEN and CDR2 SYDVKM. The ends were cut back, 2 bases at V and 6 bases at J, with 13 bases in the middle. The CDR3 spans 14 residues. Written as DNA, the CDR3 is TGTGCCAGCAGTTTAGGTGTTCGGCAGGATGGCTACACCTTC. Residues: CASSLGVRQDGYTF.

This clone has a handful of counts. The rearrangement uses TRBV7-8 and TRBJ1-2; D is undetermined. V lost 1 base and J 4 bases, leaving 13 bases between the germline ends. Germline V gene sequence: CDR1 SGHVS, CDR2 FQNEAQ. The CDR3 consists of 15 residues. Written as DNA, the CDR3 is TGTGCCAGCAGCTTAGGCGTGCAGCTAGCCTATGGCTACACCTTC. Amino acids: CASSLGVQLAYGYTF.

The chain combines TRBV4-2 with TRBJ2-2; possible D gene TRBD2, 5 bases. V lost 4 bases and J 5 bases, leaving 11 bases between the germline ends. Germline CDR1 is LGHNA and CDR2 is YNFKEQ. The CDR3 length is 14 residues. CDR3 sequence (DNA): TGTGCCAGCAGCCGAAGCGGTGTAACCGGGGAGCTGTTTTTT. Translating gives CASSRSGVTGELFF.

V and J are TRBV6-6 and TRBJ1-5, with D maybe TRBD1 (5 bases). This CDR3 has 14 residues. With 5 bases removed from V and 9 bases from J, the gap between germline ends came to 17 bases. CDR1 is MNHNY and CDR2 is SVGAGI in the germline V gene (reference sequence). CDR3 sequence reads: CASSPTGEGRPQHF. As DNA, the CDR3 is TGTGCCAGCAGTCCTACGGGGGAGGGTCGGCCCCAGCATTTT.

At least ten counts were recorded for this clone. This chain joins TRBV7-3 and TRBJ2-3, with TRBD2 identical over 14 bases. CDR1 is SGHTA and CDR2 is FQGTGA in the germline V gene. The V gene end was trimmed by 4 bases and the J gene end by 4 bases; junction bases not matched to a gene: 7. This CDR3 is built from 17 residues. The CDR3 loop reads CASSYTGLAGGADTQYF. The CDR3 nucleotides read TGTGCCAGCAGCTATACCGGACTAGCGGGAGGCGCAGATACGCAGTATTTT. Using reference TRBV7-3 and TRBJ2-3 for the parts outside the CDR3, the full variable domain is GAGVSQTPSNKVTEKGKYVELRCDPISGHTALYWYRQSLGQGPEFLIYFQGTGAADDSGLPNDRFFAVRPEGSVSTLKIQRTERGDSAVYLCASSYTGLAGGADTQYFGPGTRLTVL.

The chain combines TRBV6-5 with TRBJ2-2, with TRBD1 as a possible D gene (6 bases). Germline values: CDR1 MNHEY, CDR2 SVGAGI. Trimming left V 4 bases short and J 12 bases short, with 18 bases between. CDR3 length: 14 amino acids. Here the CDR3 reads CASSSSQTGVKLFF. CDR3 bases: TGTGCCAGCAGTTCCTCTCAGACAGGAGTGAAGCTGTTTTTT.

The chain recombines TRBV5-4 with TRBJ2-2, with 8 bases identical to TRBD1. Germline V gene data show CDR1 as SGHNT and CDR2 as YYREEE (reference sequence). Trimming removed 3 bases from V and 2 bases from J; junction bases left unmatched: 9. The CDR3 is 17 residues long. CDR3 nucleotide sequence: TGTGCCAGCAGCTCCCTCGACAGGGGCGAAAACACCGGGGAGCTGTTTTTT. This sequence encodes CASSSLDRGENTGELFF.

This clone was recorded a few times. The chain employs TRBV6-1 and TRBJ1-5; TRBD1 is a possible D gene (5 bases). This CDR3 comprises 15 residues. The germline V and J ends were trimmed by 6 bases and 7 bases, with 19 bases remaining between them. Germline CDR1 is MNHNS and CDR2 is SASEGT. The CDR3 protein is CASSSIKGRGQPQHF. DNA of the CDR3: TGTGCCAGCAGCTCCATAAAGGGGAGAGGCCAGCCCCAGCATTTT.

This clone was found a few times. The chain uses TRBV2 and TRBJ2-1, with 10 bases that match TRBD2. Germline V gene lookup returns CDR1 SNHLY and CDR2 FYNNEI. CDR3 length: 15 amino acids. V lost 2 bases and J lost 8; bases outside the gene matches: 6. Here the CDR3 DNA reads TGTGCCAGCAGTGAATGGACTAGCGGAGTGGATGAGCAGTTCTTC. Protein product: CASSEWTSGVDEQFF.

The V gene is TRBV5-1, the J gene TRBJ2-1; 7 bases agree with TRBD2. Trimming cost V 0 bases and J 0 bases; bases outside gene matches: 3. The CDR3 runs 16 residues. Germline loops: CDR1 SGHRS, CDR2 YFSETQ. Here the CDR3 reads CASSLVPSGSYNEQFF. In DNA, the CDR3 is TGCGCCAGCAGCTTGGTTCCTAGCGGCTCCTACAATGAGCAGTTCTTC.

The chain links TRBV7-3 to TRBJ2-7, with TRBD2 as a possible D gene (6 bases). Germline loops: CDR1 SGHTA, CDR2 FQGTGA. The CDR3 loop spans 15 amino acids. V dropped 0 bases and J dropped 7 bases, with 16 bases sitting between them. CDR3 amino acids: CASSLTGGGIGEQYF. The CDR3 DNA reads as TGTGCCAGCAGCTTAACGGGAGGAGGGATAGGGGAGCAGTACTTC.

The rearrangement links TRBV19 to TRBJ2-3; TRBD2 might be the D (6 bases). CDR3 length: 14 residues. Trimming cost V 2 bases and J 9 bases, with 15 bases left between them. Looked up from germline, CDR1 is LNHDA and CDR2 is SQIVND (reference sequence). In DNA form, the CDR3 reads TGTGCCAGTAGTATAACCCCGACTAGTGAGACGCAGTATTTT. Its protein product is CASSITPTSETQYF.

The chain couples TRBV6-4 to TRBJ1-2; TRBD1 agrees at 7 bases. Germline V gives CDR1 MRHNA, CDR2 SNTAGT. The CDR3 has 14 residues. The ends lost 6 bases at V and 4 bases at J; junction bases unmatched: 8. CDR3: CASRKGRDSYGYTF. The DNA of the CDR3 is TGTGCCAGCAGGAAGGGCCGGGACAGCTATGGCTACACCTTC.

This clone came up many times. The sample carries other DNA sequences with the same CDR3. The chain is built from TRBV7-2 and TRBJ2-7; 10 positions match TRBD1. V gave up 6 bases and J gave up 2 bases; unmatched junction bases: 4. CDR1 and CDR2 from the germline V gene are SGHTA and FQGNSA. CDR3 length equals 14 residues. CDR3 region: CASSRDRGPYEQYF. CDR3 nucleotide sequence: TGTGCCAGCAGTCGTGACAGGGGGCCCTACGAGCAGTACTTC.

V usage is TRBV5-6 and J usage is TRBJ2-1; D is possibly TRBD2 (5 bases). The CDR3 covers 14 residues. Germline-derived CDR1 and CDR2 are SGHDT and YYEEEE. The V end was cut by 2 bases, the J end by 5 bases, with 11 bases between. The CDR3 loop is CASSFALGNNEQFF. DNA for the CDR3: TGTGCCAGCAGCTTTGCACTAGGCAACAATGAGCAGTTCTTC.

J is TRBJ2-1 and V is TRBV27; 7 bases align to TRBD2. Germline V gene lookup returns CDR1 MNHEY and CDR2 SMNVEV (reference sequence). V dropped 3 bases and J dropped 2; count of bases not matched to a gene: 13. The CDR3 length is 18 residues. DNA of the CDR3: TGTGCCAGCAGTTTCCGTTTTCAATCCGGGAGGACCTACAATGAGCAGTTCTTC. This translates into CASSFRFQSGRTYNEQFF.

V gene TRBV4-3 combines with J gene TRBJ1-1; TRBD1 is a possible D gene (6 bases). The CDR3 runs 15 residues. The V gene lost 0 bases and the J gene lost 4 bases, with 12 bases spanning the gap. Germline CDR1 and CDR2: LGHNA and YSLEER. The CDR3 region has the DNA TGCGCCAGCAGCCAAGAGTTGGGGGCGCGCACTGAAGCTTTCTTT. This codes for CASSQELGARTEAFF.

V and J are TRBV27 and TRBJ1-2, with 10 bases that match TRBD1. The V segment lost 6 bases and the J segment 0 bases; nucleotides outside the gene matches: 1. Per germline, CDR1 MNHEY and CDR2 SMNVEV (reference sequence). The CDR3 runs 14 residues. The CDR3 spells CASRDRGSNYGYTF. CDR3 nucleotides: TGTGCCAGCAGGGACAGGGGGTCTAACTATGGCTACACCTTC.

The gene calls are TRBV7-2 and TRBJ2-5; 14 nucleotides agree with TRBD2. After removal of 5 bases from V and 2 bases from J, the junction contained 4 bases not matched to a gene. This CDR3 is built from 16 residues. CDR1 and CDR2 from the germline V gene are SGHTA and FQGNSA. Here the CDR3 reads CASSTRTSGRQETQYF. The CDR3 nucleotides read TGTGCCAGCAGCACCCGGACTAGCGGGAGGCAAGAGACCCAGTACTTC.

This clone was detected only once. The chain recombines TRBV6-5 with TRBJ2-5, with TRBD1 matching 8 bases. The germline CDR1 and CDR2 sequences are MNHEY and SVGAGI. This CDR3 is 14 amino acids long. The ends lost 11 bases at V and 4 bases at J; junction bases unmatched: 12. CDR3: CASGPTGGRETQYF. CDR3 sequence (DNA): TGTGCCTCAGGACCTACAGGGGGGAGAGAGACCCAGTACTTC.

The rearrangement joins TRBV11-2 to TRBJ1-2, with D possibly being TRBD1 (5 bases). Germline V gene sequence: CDR1 SGHAT, CDR2 FQNNGV. Trimming pared 5 bases from V and 4 bases from J, leaving 11 bases between. The CDR3 totals 13 residues. For the CDR3, the DNA is TGTGCCAGCAGCCGCGGCGGGGCCTATGGCTACACCTTC. It codes for CASSRGGAYGYTF.